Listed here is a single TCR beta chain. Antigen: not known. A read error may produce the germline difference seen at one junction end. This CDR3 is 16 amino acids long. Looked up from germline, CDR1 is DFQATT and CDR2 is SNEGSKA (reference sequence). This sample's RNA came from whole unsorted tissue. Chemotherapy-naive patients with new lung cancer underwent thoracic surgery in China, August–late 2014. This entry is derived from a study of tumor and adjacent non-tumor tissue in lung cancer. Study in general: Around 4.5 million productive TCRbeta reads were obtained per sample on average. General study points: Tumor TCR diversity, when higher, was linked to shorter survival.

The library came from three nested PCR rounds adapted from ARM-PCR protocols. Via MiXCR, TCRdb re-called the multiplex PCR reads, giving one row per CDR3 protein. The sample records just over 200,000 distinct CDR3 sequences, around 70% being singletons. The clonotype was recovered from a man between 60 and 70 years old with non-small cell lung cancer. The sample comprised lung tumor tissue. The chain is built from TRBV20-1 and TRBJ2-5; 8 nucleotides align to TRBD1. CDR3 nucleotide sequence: TGCAGAGCTAGAGATGGCATCAGGGACAGGAAAGAGACCCAGTACTTC. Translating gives CRARDGIRDRKETQYF.